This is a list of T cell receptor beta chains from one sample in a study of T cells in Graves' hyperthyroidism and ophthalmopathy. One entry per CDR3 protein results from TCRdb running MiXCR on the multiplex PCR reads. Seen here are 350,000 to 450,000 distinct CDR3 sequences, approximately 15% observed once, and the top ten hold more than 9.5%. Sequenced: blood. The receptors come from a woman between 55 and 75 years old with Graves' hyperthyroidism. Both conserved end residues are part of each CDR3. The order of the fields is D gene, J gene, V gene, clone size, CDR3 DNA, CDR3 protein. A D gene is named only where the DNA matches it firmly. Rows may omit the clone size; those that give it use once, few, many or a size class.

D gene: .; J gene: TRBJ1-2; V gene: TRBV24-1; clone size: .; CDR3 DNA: TGTGCCACCAGTGAATCAGGGCGTCATGGCTACACCTTC; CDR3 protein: CATSESGRHGYTF
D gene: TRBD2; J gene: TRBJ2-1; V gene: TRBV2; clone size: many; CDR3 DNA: TGTGCCAGCAGTGGTAGCGGGAGTCAGTTCTTC; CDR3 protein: CASSGSGSQFF
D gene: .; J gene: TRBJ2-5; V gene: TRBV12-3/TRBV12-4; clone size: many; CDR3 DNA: TGTGCCAGCAGTTTAAGGGGGGCGGTTGAGACCCAGTACTTC; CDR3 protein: CASSLRGAVETQYF
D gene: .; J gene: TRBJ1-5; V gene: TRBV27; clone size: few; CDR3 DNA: TGTGCCAGCAGTTTCTCCGGGGGCCAGCCCCAGCATTTT; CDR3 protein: CASSFSGGQPQHF
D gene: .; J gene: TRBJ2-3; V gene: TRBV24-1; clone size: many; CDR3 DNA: TGTGCCACCAGTGATTCCGACAGTGGTGATACGCAGTATTTT; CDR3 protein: CATSDSDSGDTQYF
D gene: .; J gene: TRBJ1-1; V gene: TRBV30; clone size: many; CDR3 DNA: TGTGCCTGCTTCCCGAGGGGGGGCGAGGACACTGAAGCTTTCTTT; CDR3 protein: CACFPRGGEDTEAFF
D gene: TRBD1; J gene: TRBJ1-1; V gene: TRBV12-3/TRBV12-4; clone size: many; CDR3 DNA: TGTGCCAGCAGTTTGGGGGACAGAAACCTCCCAGGGGCCACTGAAGCTTTCTTT; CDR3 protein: CASSLGDRNLPGATEAFF
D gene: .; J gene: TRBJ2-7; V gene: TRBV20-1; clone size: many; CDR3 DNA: TGCAGTGCTAGAGATTCCCTAGACTACGAGCAGTACTTC; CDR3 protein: CSARDSLDYEQYF
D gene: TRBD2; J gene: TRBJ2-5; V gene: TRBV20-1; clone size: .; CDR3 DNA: TGCAGTGCTAGAGAGGCTAGCGGGAGTTTGGAGACCCAGTACTTC; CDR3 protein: CSAREASGSLETQYF
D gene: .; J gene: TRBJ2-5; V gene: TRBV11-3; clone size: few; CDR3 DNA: TGTGCCAGCAGCCCCGTGCGGACTTCAGGACTTCCAGAGACCCAGTACTTC; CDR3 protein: CASSPVRTSGLPETQYF
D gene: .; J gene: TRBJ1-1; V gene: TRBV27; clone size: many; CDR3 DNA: TGTGCCAGCTCCCCGGGAGGAATGAACACTGAAGCTTTCTTT; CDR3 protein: CASSPGGMNTEAFF
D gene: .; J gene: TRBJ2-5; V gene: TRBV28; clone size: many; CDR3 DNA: TGTGCCAGCATTGGAAGGTACAGGGTGGAAAGAGAAGAGACCCAGTACTTC; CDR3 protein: CASIGRYRVEREETQYF
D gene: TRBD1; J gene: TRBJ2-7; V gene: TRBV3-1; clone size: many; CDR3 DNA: TGTGCCAGCAGCCCGACCGGACAGGGGGCAGGGGAGCAGTACTTC; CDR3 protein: CASSPTGQGAGEQYF
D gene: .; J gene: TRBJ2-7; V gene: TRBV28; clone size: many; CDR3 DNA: TGTGCCACCAGGGATGGGACACTGACCTACGAGCAGTACTTC; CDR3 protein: CATRDGTLTYEQYF
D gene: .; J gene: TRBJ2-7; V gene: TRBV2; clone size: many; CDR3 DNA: TGTGCCAGCAGTGACGGCAGGGGCTACGAGCAGTACTTC; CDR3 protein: CASSDGRGYEQYF
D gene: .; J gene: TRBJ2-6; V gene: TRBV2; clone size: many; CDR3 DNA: TGTGCCAGCAGTGTGGACAGCTCTGGGGCCAACGTCCTGACTTTC; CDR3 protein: CASSVDSSGANVLTF
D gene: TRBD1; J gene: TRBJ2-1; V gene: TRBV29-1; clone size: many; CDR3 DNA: TGCAGCGTGGACCGGGACAGCTCCTACAATGAGCAGTTCTTC; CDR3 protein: CSVDRDSSYNEQFF
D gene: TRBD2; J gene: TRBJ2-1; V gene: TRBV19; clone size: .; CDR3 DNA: TGTGCCAGTAGTATAGATCGAAGCGGGAGGGCCTCTAATGAGCAGTTCTTC; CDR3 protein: CASSIDRSGRASNEQFF
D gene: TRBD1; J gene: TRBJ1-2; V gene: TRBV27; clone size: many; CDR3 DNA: TGTGCCAGCAGAGAGACAGGGGGTCTAGGCTATGGCTACACCTTC; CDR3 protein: CASRETGGLGYGYTF
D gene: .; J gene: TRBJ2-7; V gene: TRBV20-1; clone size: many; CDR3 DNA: TGCAGTGCTAATCCCTCCGGGATGGTCGGGGACGAGCAGTACTTC; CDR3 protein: CSANPSGMVGDEQYF
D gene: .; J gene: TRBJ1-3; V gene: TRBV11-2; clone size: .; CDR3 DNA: TGTGCCAGCAGTTACTCCCTACAGGGCTATTCTGGAAACACCATATATTTT; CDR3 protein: CASSYSLQGYSGNTIYF
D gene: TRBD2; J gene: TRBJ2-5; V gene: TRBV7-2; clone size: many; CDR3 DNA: TGTGCCAGCAGACAAACGACTAGCGGGAGGGAGACCCAGTACTTC; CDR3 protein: CASRQTTSGRETQYF
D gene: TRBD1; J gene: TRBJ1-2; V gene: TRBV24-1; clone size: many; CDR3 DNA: TGTGCCACCAGTGATTCAACCCGGGACAGGCAATATGGCTACACCTTC; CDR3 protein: CATSDSTRDRQYGYTF
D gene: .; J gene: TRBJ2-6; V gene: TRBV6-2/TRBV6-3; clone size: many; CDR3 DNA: TGTGCCAGCAGTTACCCGGGACGTTCTGGGGCCAACGTCCTGACTTTC; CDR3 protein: CASSYPGRSGANVLTF
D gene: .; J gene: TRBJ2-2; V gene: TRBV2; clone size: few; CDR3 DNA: TGTGCCAGCGGGTTCTACGGGGAGCTGTTTTTT; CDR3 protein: CASGFYGELFF
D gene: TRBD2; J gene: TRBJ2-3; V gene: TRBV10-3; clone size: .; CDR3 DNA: TGTGCCATCAGTCTAGCGGGATCCACAGATACGCAGTATTTT; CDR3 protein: CAISLAGSTDTQYF
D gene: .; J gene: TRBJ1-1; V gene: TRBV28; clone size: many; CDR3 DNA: TGTGCCAGCACTGAGGGGAACACTGAAGCTTTCTTT; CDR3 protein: CASTEGNTEAFF